These 4 T cell receptor beta chains were sequenced from one sample in a study of T-cell reconstitution after alpha-beta-depleted transplantation in children. Researchers prepared the TCRbeta library using unique molecular identifiers, the study reports. MiXCR, applied by TCRdb to the PCR reads, yields one record per CDR3 protein. This sample yields roughly 120,000 distinct CDR3 sequences, of which 10% are seen a single time; nearly 35% belongs to the top ten. Sample: PBMCs, taken before TCRalphabeta/CD19-depleted stem cell transplant. Every receptor here comes from a boy aged 2-15 years with acute lymphoblastic leukemia, due to receive a stem cell transplant.

This chain links TRBV29-1 with TRBJ2-1; 9 bases match TRBD2. The CDR3 loop spans 14 amino acids. Trimming at V came to 7 bases and at J to 1 base, leaving 5 bases not matched to a gene. Germline lookup yields CDR1 SQVTM and CDR2 ANQGSEA. The CDR3 nucleotides read TGCAGCGGATCTAGCGGGACTTCCTACAATGAGCAGTTCTTC. Its translation is CSGSSGTSYNEQFF.

This clonotype was observed a few times. The J gene is TRBJ2-3, the V gene TRBV15, with 8 positions matching TRBD1. Germline CDR1 reads LNHNV; CDR2 reads YYDKDF (reference sequence). V lost 4 bases and J lost 2; bases outside the gene matches: 2. CDR3 size: 14 residues. CDR3 region: CATSTRGPTDTQYF. The CDR3 DNA is TGTGCCACCAGCACCAGGGGGCCCACAGATACGCAGTATTTT.

At least ten counts were recorded for this clonotype. CDR3 region: CASSLDGTGFQPQHF. The CDR3 DNA is TGCGCCAGCAGCTTGGATGGGACAGGGTTTCAGCCCCAGCATTTT. V gene TRBV5-1 combines with J gene TRBJ1-5; 9 bases match TRBD1. The CDR3 consists of 15 residues. Germline lookup yields CDR1 SGHRS and CDR2 YFSETQ. The V gene end was trimmed by 0 bases and the J gene end by 6 bases; junction bases not matched to a gene: 4.

The table lists this clonotype with a few counts. The chain carries TRBV20-1 and TRBJ1-5; D is perhaps TRBD1 (5 bases). The ends were cut back, 6 bases at V and 4 bases at J, with 22 bases in the middle. Germline V gene sequence: CDR1 DFQATT, CDR2 SNEGSKA (reference sequence). This CDR3 is built from 16 residues. The CDR3: CSAVTWPFGANQPQHF. CDR3 nucleotide sequence: TGCAGTGCAGTAACTTGGCCTTTTGGGGCGAATCAGCCCCAGCATTTT.